This T cell receptor (beta chain) was obtained from a study of CD8 T cells in ankylosing spondylitis. Findings and limits, study-wide: Earlier reports found some motif variants in synovial fluid and blood in reactive arthritis. Seemingly characteristic of ankylosing spondylitis blood was a TCR beta motif consisting of about 8 highly homologous variants. Researchers reportedly found disease-linked clones significantly enriched in matched ankylosing spondylitis synovial fluid.

Quantitative barcoded 5'-RACE was used to prepare TCR beta libraries. TCRdb reanalysed the 5' RACE reads using MiXCR and keeps one entry per CDR3 protein. This table has hundreds of thousands of distinct CDR3 sequences, 18% appearing once. This clonotype turned up a few times. Its antigen is not known. Sequenced input: blood, either unsorted or a sorted T cell fraction (not recorded which). The sequence came from a male donor with ankylosing spondylitis.

The CDR3 here is CASSLGTHLGYEQYF. In nucleotides, the CDR3 is TGTGCCAGCAGTTTAGGCACCCACTTGGGGTACGAGCAGTACTTC. The gene calls are TRBV27 and TRBJ2-7; D not certain. Looked up from germline, CDR1 is MNHEY and CDR2 is SMNVEV (reference sequence). This CDR3 contains 15 residues. With 2 bases removed from V and 4 bases from J, the gap between germline ends came to 15 bases.